This TCR beta chain originates from a study of blood T cell repertoires in COVID-19. Study background: The samples span acute and convalescent COVID-19 from the United States, Italy and Spain. Sources were T cells, B-cell-depleted T cells, or PBMCs; the material itself was cDNA or gDNA.

This clone was seen once. In the authors' methods: Cell counts per sample came from amplifying reference gene primers. The method was immunoSEQ multiplex PCR; TCRdb's version includes in-frame clones alone and lacks a portion of them. The V and J calls and the clone size are those of that table, but D and trimming were determined from the DNA. The table includes approximately 100,000 clones, 75% to 90% detected once. The V end lost 3 bases, the J end lost 8 bases, and 12 bases lay between the germline ends. Germline assignment: CDR1 KGHDR and CDR2 SFDVKD. The CDR3 is 14 residues long. This clonotype originated in an elderly woman with acute or convalescent COVID-19. Source material: peripheral blood. V gene TRBV24-1 combines with J gene TRBJ2-2; no firm D call. CDR3 bases: TGTGCCACCAGTGATCCCGGGTTCGTAGGGGAGCTGTTTTTT. It specifies CATSDPGFVGELFF.